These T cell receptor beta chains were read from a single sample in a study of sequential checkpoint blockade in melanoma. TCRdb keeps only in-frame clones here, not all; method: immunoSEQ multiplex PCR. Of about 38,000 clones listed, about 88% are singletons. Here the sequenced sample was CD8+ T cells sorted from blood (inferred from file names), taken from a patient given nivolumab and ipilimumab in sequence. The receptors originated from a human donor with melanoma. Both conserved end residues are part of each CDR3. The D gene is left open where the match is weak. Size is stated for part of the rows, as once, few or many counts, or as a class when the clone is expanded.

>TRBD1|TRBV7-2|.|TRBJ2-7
CASSPGTGRRLYEQYF
TGTGCCAGCAGCCCTGGGACAGGGAGACGACTCTACGAGCAGTACTTC
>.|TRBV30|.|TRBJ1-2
CAWTTGTFNYGYTF
TGTGCCTGGACCACCGGGACTTTTAACTATGGCTACACCTTC
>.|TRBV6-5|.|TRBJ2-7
CASSYSKRSSYEQYF
TGTGCCAGCAGTTACTCGAAGAGGAGCTCCTACGAGCAGTACTTC
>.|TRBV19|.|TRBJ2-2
CASSIGLTGELFF
TGTGCCAGTAGTATTGGACTTACCGGGGAGCTGTTTTTT
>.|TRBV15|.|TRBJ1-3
CATSRDLSSGNTIYF
TGTGCCACCAGCAGAGACCTTTCCTCTGGAAACACCATATATTTT
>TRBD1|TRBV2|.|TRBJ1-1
CASRPPGGTEAFF
TGTGCCAGCAGACCCCCAGGGGGCACTGAAGCTTTCTTT
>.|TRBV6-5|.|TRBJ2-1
CASSYSTGVGNEQFF
TGTGCCAGCAGTTACTCTACGGGAGTGGGGAATGAGCAGTTCTTC
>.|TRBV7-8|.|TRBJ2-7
CASSLELGTLLEDEQYF
TGTGCCAGCAGCTTAGAACTGGGGACACTTCTGGAGGACGAGCAGTACTTC
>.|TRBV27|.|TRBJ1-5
CASSLSPGGAGQPQHF
TGTGCCAGCAGTTTATCCCCGGGAGGGGCGGGTCAGCCCCAGCATTTT
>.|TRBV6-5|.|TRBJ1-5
CASRSSRNQPQHF
TGTGCCAGCCGATCTAGCCGGAATCAGCCCCAGCATTTT
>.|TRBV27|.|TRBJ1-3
CASRGYSGNTIYF
TGTGCCAGCCGCGGCTACTCTGGAAACACCATATATTTT
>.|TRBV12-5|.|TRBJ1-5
CASGDRSNQPQHF
TGTGCTAGTGGGGACAGAAGCAATCAGCCCCAGCATTTT
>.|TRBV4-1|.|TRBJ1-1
CASSQENGHGGAFF
TGCGCCAGCAGCCAAGAGAACGGACACGGGGGAGCTTTCTTT
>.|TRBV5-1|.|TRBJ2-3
CASSLGLGVGTDTQYF
TGCGCCAGCAGCTTGGGTCTCGGGGTCGGCACAGATACGCAGTATTTT
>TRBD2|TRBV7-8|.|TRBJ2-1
CASSLLAGVWHEQFF
TGTGCCAGCAGCTTACTAGCGGGGGTGTGGCATGAGCAGTTCTTC
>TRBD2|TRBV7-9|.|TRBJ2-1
CASSYLAGFGNEQFF
TGTGCCAGCAGCTACCTAGCGGGATTTGGCAATGAGCAGTTCTTC
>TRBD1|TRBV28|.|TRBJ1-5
CASASQGDQPQHF
TGTGCCAGCGCATCACAGGGGGATCAGCCCCAGCATTTT
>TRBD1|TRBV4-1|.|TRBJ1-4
CASSQRTGGASIF
TGCGCCAGCAGCCAACGGACAGGTGGGGCCTCGATTTTT
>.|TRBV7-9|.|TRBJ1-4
CASSFGEKLFF
TGTGCCAGCAGCTTCGGTGAAAAACTGTTTTTT
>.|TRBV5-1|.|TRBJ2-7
CASSYWTGTYKQYF
TGCGCCAGCAGTTACTGGACTGGCACCTACAAGCAGTACTTC
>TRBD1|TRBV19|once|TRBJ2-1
CASSIDGDRGYNEQFF
TGTGCCAGTAGTATAGATGGGGACAGGGGGTACAATGAGCAGTTCTTC
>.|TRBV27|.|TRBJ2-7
CASQAGIGSYEQYF
TGTGCCAGCCAGGCTGGAATCGGATCCTACGAGCAGTACTTC
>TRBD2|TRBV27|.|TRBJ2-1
CASSGGLASSYNEQFF
TGTGCCAGCAGTGGCGGACTAGCGAGCTCCTACAATGAGCAGTTCTTC
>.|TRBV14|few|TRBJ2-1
CASSQEPAGSYNEQFF
TGTGCCAGCAGCCAAGAACCAGCGGGCTCCTACAATGAGCAGTTCTTC
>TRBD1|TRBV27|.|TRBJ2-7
CASSPRATGHEQYF
TGTGCCAGCAGTCCGAGGGCGACAGGGCACGAGCAGTACTTC
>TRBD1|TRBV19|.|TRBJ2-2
CASSIWDRATGELFF
TGTGCCAGTAGTATCTGGGACAGGGCTACCGGGGAGCTGTTTTTT
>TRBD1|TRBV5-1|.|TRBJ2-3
CASSPTTGQGYTDTQYF
TGCGCCAGCAGCCCGACCACGGGACAGGGTTATACAGATACGCAGTATTTT
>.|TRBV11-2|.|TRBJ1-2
CASSLQGAGYTF
TGTGCCAGCAGCTTACAAGGGGCTGGCTACACCTTC
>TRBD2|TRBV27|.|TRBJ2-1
CASTRGGSSYNEQFF
TGTGCCAGCACCCGCGGGGGTTCCTCCTACAATGAGCAGTTCTTC
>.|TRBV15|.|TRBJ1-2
CATSPTSGVWLYGYTF
TGTGCCACCAGCCCCACGTCGGGGGTCTGGCTCTATGGCTACACCTTC
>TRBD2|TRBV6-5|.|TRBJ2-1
CASSFSGSTEQFF
TGTGCCAGCAGTTTTAGCGGGAGCACTGAGCAGTTCTTC
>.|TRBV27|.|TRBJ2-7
CASSWDSNYEQYF
TGTGCCAGCAGTTGGGACTCTAACTACGAGCAGTACTTC
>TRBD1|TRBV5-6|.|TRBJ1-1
CASSPDRGRGLNTEAFF
TGTGCCAGCAGCCCCGACAGGGGGCGCGGGTTGAACACTGAAGCTTTCTTT
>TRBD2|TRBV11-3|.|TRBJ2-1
CASSLELASKEGNEQFF
TGTGCCAGCAGCTTAGAACTAGCGTCAAAAGAGGGCAATGAGCAGTTCTTC
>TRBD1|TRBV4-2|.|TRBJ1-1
CASSQPHRPQGAFSDTEAFF
TGTGCCAGCAGCCAACCTCACCGGCCCCAGGGGGCTTTTTCGGACACTGAAGCTTTCTTT
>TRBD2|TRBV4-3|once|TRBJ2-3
CASSLVGGGTDTQYF
TGCGCCAGCAGCCTAGTCGGGGGGGGCACAGATACGCAGTATTTT
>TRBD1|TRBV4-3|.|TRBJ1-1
CASSQARGLTEAFF
TGCGCCAGCAGCCAAGCGAGGGGGCTCACTGAAGCTTTCTTT
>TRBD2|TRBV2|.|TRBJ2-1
CASSDEASGGYNEQFF
TGTGCCAGCAGTGATGAGGCTAGCGGGGGCTACAATGAGCAGTTCTTC
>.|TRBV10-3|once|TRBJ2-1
CAISESGASSYNEQFF
TGTGCCATCAGTGAGTCGGGGGCTAGCTCCTACAATGAGCAGTTCTTC
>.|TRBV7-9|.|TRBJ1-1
CASSLGSTEAFF
TGTGCCAGCAGCTTAGGTAGCACTGAAGCTTTCTTT
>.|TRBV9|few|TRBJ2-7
CASSVVPSSYEQYF
TGTGCCAGCAGCGTAGTGCCCAGCTCCTACGAGCAGTACTTC
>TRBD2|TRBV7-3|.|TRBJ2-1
CASSFPTSGTNNEQFF
TGTGCCAGCAGCTTTCCGACTAGCGGGACCAACAATGAGCAGTTCTTC
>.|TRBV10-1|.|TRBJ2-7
CASSEFKGGHEQYF
TGCGCCAGCAGTGAGTTTAAGGGGGGGCACGAGCAGTACTTC
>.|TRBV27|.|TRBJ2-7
CASSLSPGPYEQYF
TGTGCCAGCAGTTTATCGCCAGGGCCCTACGAGCAGTACTTC
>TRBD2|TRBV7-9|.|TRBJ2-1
CASSPTSGRGGEQFF
TGTGCCAGCAGCCCGACTAGCGGGAGGGGGGGTGAGCAGTTCTTC
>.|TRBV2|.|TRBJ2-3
CASNEFLSTDTQYF
TGTGCCAGCAATGAGTTTCTTAGCACAGATACGCAGTATTTT
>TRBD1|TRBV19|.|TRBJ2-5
CASSTWEQGAQETQYF
TGTGCCAGTAGTACGTGGGAACAGGGGGCCCAAGAGACCCAGTACTTC
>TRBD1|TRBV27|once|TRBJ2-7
CASSLGQGVSYEQYF
TGTGCCAGCAGTCTAGGACAGGGGGTATCCTACGAGCAGTACTTC
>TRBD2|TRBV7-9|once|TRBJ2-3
CASSLGPGLAGGGTQYF
TGTGCCAGCAGCTTAGGCCCGGGACTAGCGGGAGGTGGTACGCAGTATTTT
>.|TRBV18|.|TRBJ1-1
CASSPRGVGTEAFF
TGTGCCAGCTCACCCAGGGGAGTCGGCACTGAAGCTTTCTTT
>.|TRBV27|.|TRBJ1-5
CASSLSGINQPQHF
TGTGCCAGCAGTTTGTCAGGGATAAATCAGCCCCAGCATTTT
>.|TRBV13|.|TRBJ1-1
CASSLDRGLNTEAFF
TGTGCCAGCAGCTTAGATCGGGGACTAAACACTGAAGCTTTCTTT
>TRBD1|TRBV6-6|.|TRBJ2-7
CASRGTGPYEQYF
TGTGCCAGCAGAGGGACAGGCCCCTACGAGCAGTACTTC
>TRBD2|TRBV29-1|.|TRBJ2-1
CSVEDWTSGRALSNEQFF
TGCAGCGTTGAAGATTGGACTAGCGGGAGGGCCTTATCAAATGAGCAGTTCTTC
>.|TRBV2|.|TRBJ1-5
CASSGTDHSNQPQHF
TGTGCCAGCAGTGGGACAGACCATAGCAATCAGCCCCAGCATTTT
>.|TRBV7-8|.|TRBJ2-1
CASSFSSDSYNEQFF
TGTGCCAGCAGCTTCTCTAGCGATTCCTACAATGAGCAGTTCTTC